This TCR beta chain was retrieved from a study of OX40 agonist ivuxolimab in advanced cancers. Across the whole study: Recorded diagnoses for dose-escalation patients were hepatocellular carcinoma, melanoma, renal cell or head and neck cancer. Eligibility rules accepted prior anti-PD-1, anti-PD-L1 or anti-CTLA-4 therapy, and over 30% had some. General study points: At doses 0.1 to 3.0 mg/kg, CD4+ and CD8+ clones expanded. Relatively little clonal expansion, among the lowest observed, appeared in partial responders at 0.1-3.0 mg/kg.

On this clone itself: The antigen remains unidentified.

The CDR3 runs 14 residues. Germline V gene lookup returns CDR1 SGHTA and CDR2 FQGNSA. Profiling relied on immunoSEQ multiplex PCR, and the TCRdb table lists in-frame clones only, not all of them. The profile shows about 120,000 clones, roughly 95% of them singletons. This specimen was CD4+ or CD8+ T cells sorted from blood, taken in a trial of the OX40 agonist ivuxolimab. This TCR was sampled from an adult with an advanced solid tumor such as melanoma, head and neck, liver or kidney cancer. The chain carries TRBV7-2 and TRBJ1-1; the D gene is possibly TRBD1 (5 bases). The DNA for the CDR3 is TGTGGCGGAGGGGTATACCTCGGGCCCCCTGAAGCTTTCTTT. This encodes CGGGVYLGPPEAFF.